The clone carrying this TCR beta chain was recorded only once. The antigen is not known. Here immunoSEQ multiplex PCR was the method, and the copy in TCRdb shows in-frame clones only, minus some. The top ten clones hold about 4% of a sample with some 110,000 clones, about 88% of them seen once. The source of the sample is a study of cytomegalovirus exposure and HLA in healthy donors. Study-wide results and caveats: Testing in vitro showed a few CMV-associated chains specific for CMV antigens. The study recorded 150 to 200 TCR beta chains that were cytomegalovirus-associated. Reported results showed that the classifier diagnosed cytomegalovirus status with high specificity and sensitivity.

The CDR3 totals 12 residues. V lost 9 bases, J lost 5 bases, and 13 bases lay in between. Germline lookup yields CDR1 LNHDA and CDR2 SQIVND (reference sequence). This sequence joins TRBV19 and TRBJ1-2; D may be TRBD1 (6 bases). This TCR was sampled from a man between 18 and 29 years old in good health and CMV-seropositive. The sequencing sample was made of PBMCs. CDR3 nucleotide sequence: TGTGCCAGCAGAGGACAGCCTTATGGCTACACCTTC. It codes for CASRGQPYGYTF.